The 16 T cell receptor beta chains in this list originate from one sample, sequenced in a study of T cell clusters in autoimmune cytopenias. TRB rearrangements were amplified by touch-down multiplex PCR with mixed TRB-A/B primers. TCRdb derives one entry per CDR3 protein from the multiplex PCR reads, leaving out DNA. The repertoire shows about 7,500 distinct CDR3 sequences; the top ten hold approximately 3.7%. Each sample's input was roughly 250 ng genomic DNA, 35,000 to 40,000 genome equivalents. Material for sequencing was peripheral blood. These receptors all stem from a human donor with an autoimmune cytopenia or autoimmune hepatitis (not recorded which).

The J gene is TRBJ2-3, the V gene TRBV5-1; no DNA is available, so the TRBD2 call from TCRdb remains unchecked. The V gene's germline CDR1 is SGHRS and CDR2 YFSETQ. The CDR3 consists of 18 residues. CDR3 sequence: CASSLARGGGASTDTQYF.

This rearrangement joins TRBV18 to TRBJ2-2; TCRdb returns TRBD1, unconfirmable since there is no DNA. Germline assignment: CDR1 KGHSH and CDR2 LQKENI. The CDR3 covers 18 residues. Here the CDR3 reads CASSPNKLGQGAVGELFF.

The chain combines TRBV9 with TRBJ2-1; TCRdb's D call, TRBD1, is unchecked because there is no DNA. The CDR3 spans 16 residues. CDR1 and CDR2 (germline): SGDLS, YYNGEE. The CDR3 sequence is CASSVRLAGVYNEQFF.

V and J are TRBV20-1 and TRBJ2-3. Germline assignment: CDR1 DFQATT and CDR2 SNEGSKA (reference sequence). The CDR3 extends over 13 amino acids. CDR3: CSARDPYPDTQYF.

By frequency, this clonotype registers medium-sized. V usage is TRBV7-7 and J usage is TRBJ2-5; the TCRdb D gene call, TRBD1, has no DNA to confirm it. This CDR3 has 16 residues. The V gene's germline CDR1 is SSHAT and CDR2 FNYEAQ (reference sequence). This CDR3 is CASSLAPTGRRETQYF. Full variable domain (outside the CDR3, taken from reference TRBV7-7 and TRBJ2-5): GAGVSQSPRYKVTKRGQDVTLRCDPISSHATLYWYQQALGQGPEFLTYFNYEAQPDKSGLPSDRFSAERPEGSISTLTIQRTEQRDSAMYRCASSLAPTGRRETQYFGPGTRLLVL.

This chain links TRBV30 with TRBJ1-5. The CDR3 extends over 15 amino acids. Germline assignment: CDR1 GTSNPN and CDR2 SVGIG (reference sequence). The CDR3 loop reads CAWSVSGSSNQPQHF.

The rearrangement joins TRBV5-6 to TRBJ1-1; the TCRdb D gene call, TRBD1, has no DNA to confirm it. Germline V gives CDR1 SGHDT, CDR2 YYEEEE. The CDR3 extends over 14 amino acids. The CDR3 protein is CASSLQGAHTEAFF.

The gene calls are TRBV20-1 and TRBJ2-3; TCRdb indicates TRBD2, and absent DNA this call remains unverified. The CDR3 spans 16 residues. In germline, CDR1 is DFQATT, CDR2 SNEGSKA (reference sequence). CDR3 residues: CSAGLGGGLSTDTQYF.

Considering frequency, this clonotype is medium-sized. The rearrangement links TRBV18 to TRBJ1-1; TCRdb reports TRBD1, a call that lacks DNA to check it against. The CDR3 spans 12 residues. Germline V gene data show CDR1 as KGHSH and CDR2 as LQKENI. The CDR3 here is CASSPDREGAFF.

This clonotype registers medium-sized by frequency. The J gene is TRBJ2-5, the V gene TRBV19. In germline, CDR1 is LNHDA, CDR2 SQIVND (reference sequence). The CDR3 loop spans 14 amino acids. CDR3 loop: CASSIKGIAETQYF. Full variable domain (rest looked up from reference TRBV19 and TRBJ2-5): DGGITQSPKYLFRKEGQNVTLSCEQNLNHDAMYWYRQDPGQGLRLIYYSQIVNDFQKGDIAEGYSVSREKKESFPLTVTSAQKNPTAFYLCASSIKGIAETQYFGPGTRLLVL.

The chain has TRBV24-1 and TRBJ2-5; checking the TCRdb D call of TRBD2 is not possible without DNA. Germline V lookup: CDR1 KGHDR, CDR2 SFDVKD. This CDR3 is built from 17 residues. The CDR3 loop reads CATSDSRLAGQQETQYF.

This clonotype is called medium-sized based on its frequency. The chain carries TRBV6-6 and TRBJ2-1; TCRdb's assignment of TRBD2 cannot be checked, as there is no DNA. The CDR3 has 17 amino acids. The germline V gene has CDR1 MNHNY and CDR2 SVGAGI (reference sequence). The CDR3 reads CASSYARGAGGPIEQFF.

The J gene is TRBJ2-1, the V gene TRBV18; lacking DNA, the TRBD2 call made by TCRdb goes unchecked. Germline V gene data show CDR1 as KGHSH and CDR2 as LQKENI. The CDR3 runs 14 residues. The CDR3: CASSPSGGANEQFF.

This clonotype is labeled medium-sized based on frequency. This chain connects TRBV6-5 to TRBJ2-5; TCRdb indicates TRBD2, and absent DNA this call remains unverified. Germline CDR1 is MNHEY and CDR2 is SVGAGI. The CDR3 spans 15 residues. This CDR3 reads CASSYLLTSVETQYF.

This clonotype is identified as medium-sized (0.01 to 0.1%) from frequency. The chain joins TRBV12-3 or TRBV12-4 to TRBJ1-2; the TCRdb D gene call, TRBD1, has no DNA to confirm it. The CDR3 runs to 14 residues. The CDR3: CASSLGDRVNGYTF.

V is TRBV5-5 and J is TRBJ2-3; TCRdb lists TRBD2, though no DNA is available to test this call. The CDR3 is 15 amino acids. Per germline, CDR1 SGHKS and CDR2 YYEKEE (reference sequence). CDR3 loop: CASSRSGGNTDTQYF.